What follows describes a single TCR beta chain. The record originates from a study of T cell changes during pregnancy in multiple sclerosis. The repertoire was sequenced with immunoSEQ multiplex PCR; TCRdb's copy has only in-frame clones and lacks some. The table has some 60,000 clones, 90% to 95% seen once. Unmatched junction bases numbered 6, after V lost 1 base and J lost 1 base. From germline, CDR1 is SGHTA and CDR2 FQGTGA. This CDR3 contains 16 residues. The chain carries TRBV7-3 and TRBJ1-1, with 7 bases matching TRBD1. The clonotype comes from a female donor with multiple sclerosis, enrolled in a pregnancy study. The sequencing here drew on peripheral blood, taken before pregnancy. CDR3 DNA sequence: TGTGCCAGCAGCTTAAAAGGGCCAGGGGGGAACACTGAAGCTTTCTTT. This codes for CASSLKGPGGNTEAFF. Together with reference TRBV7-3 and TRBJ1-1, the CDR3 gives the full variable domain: GAGVSQTPSNKVTEKGKYVELRCDPISGHTALYWYRQSLGQGPEFLIYFQGTGAADDSGLPNDRFFAVRPEGSVSTLKIQRTERGDSAVYLCASSLKGPGGNTEAFFGQGTRLTVV.